This T cell receptor (beta chain) was sequenced in a study of CD8+ T cells in alopecia areata. Germline V gene lookup returns CDR1 SQVTM and CDR2 ANQGSEA. The CDR3 runs 13 residues. Losses at the gene ends were 7 bases for V and 6 bases for J; bases not matched to a gene: 10. Sequencing relied on a cDNA template that was reverse transcribed from extracted RNA. Measured with immunoSEQ multiplex PCR; TCRdb has only the in-frame clones, and not every one. The table records 200,000 to 250,000 clones, about 53% of them present only once. The genes are TRBV29-1 and TRBJ1-2, with 8 bases aligning to TRBD1. This sequence originates from a human donor with alopecia areata. The sequences come from CD4+ T cells sorted from blood, collected at week 0. The CDR3 protein is CSAQFGQGHGYTF. The DNA for the CDR3 is TGCAGCGCCCAATTCGGACAGGGTCATGGCTACACCTTC.